These 28 T cell receptor beta chains were all obtained from the same sample, sequenced in a study of preoperative IRX-2 immunotherapy in early breast cancer. Using immunoSEQ multiplex PCR, the repertoire was profiled, and TCRdb retains in-frame clones only, with some absent. The sample shows under 35,000 clones, about 79% of them seen only once. Treatment reported: preoperative locoregional IRX-2 cytokine immunotherapy. The material was obtained from a patient treated with IRX-2 immunotherapy. The source of these receptors is a human donor with breast cancer.

The chain is built from TRBV19 and TRBJ1-2; a weak D match, TRBD1 (5 bases). The V end lost 10 bases, the J end lost 6 bases, and 18 bases lay between the germline ends. CDR3 length: 13 residues. The germline V gene has CDR1 LNHDA and CDR2 SQIVND (reference sequence). The CDR3 protein is CATQRAPGNGYTF. The DNA for the CDR3 is TGTGCCACCCAAAGAGCCCCAGGGAATGGCTACACCTTC.

J is TRBJ2-7 and V is TRBV15, with 10 bases identical to TRBD2. Unmatched junction bases numbered 5, after V lost 4 bases and J lost 2 bases. Germline CDR1 LNHNV, CDR2 YYDKDF (reference sequence). The CDR3 length is 15 residues. The chain's CDR3 is CATSKGLADPYEQYF. CDR3 in DNA: TGTGCCACCAGCAAAGGACTAGCGGACCCCTACGAGCAGTACTTC.

This sequence joins TRBV29-1 and TRBJ1-1; possible D gene TRBD1, 6 bases. Germline assignment: CDR1 SQVTM and CDR2 ANQGSEA. This CDR3 is 12 amino acids long. Trimming took 4 bases from V and 4 from J, leaving 10 bases between them. CDR3 coding DNA: TGCAGCGTTGGAGGGGGGCTCACTGAAGCTTTCTTT. Translating it yields CSVGGGLTEAFF. Using reference TRBV29-1 and TRBJ1-1 for the parts outside the CDR3, the full variable domain is SAVISQKPSRDICQRGTSLTIQCQVDSQVTMMFWYRQQPGQSLTLIATANQGSEATYESGFVIDKFPISRPNLTFSTLTVSNMSPEDSSIYLCSVGGGLTEAFFGQGTRLTVV.

The chain couples TRBV19 to TRBJ1-6; D possibly corresponds to TRBD1 (5 bases). Germline V gives CDR1 LNHDA, CDR2 SQIVND (reference sequence). The CDR3 consists of 15 residues. V lost 4 bases and J lost 2, with 9 bases in between. CDR3 nucleotide sequence: TGTGCCAGTAGTAGTCAGGGAACCTATAATTCACCCCTCCACTTT. This codes for CASSSQGTYNSPLHF.

The gene calls are TRBV11-3 and TRBJ2-7, with 8 nucleotides matching TRBD1. The CDR3 spans 17 residues. V was pared by 4 bases and J by 2 bases, with 13 bases of the junction left unmatched. Germline values: CDR1 SGHNT, CDR2 YENEEA. Written as DNA, the CDR3 is TGTGCCAGCAGCTCCTACTTAGAACAGGGGGGCCCCTACGAGCAGTACTTC. Residues: CASSSYLEQGGPYEQYF.

V and J are TRBV1 and TRBJ1-5. TRBV1 is flagged as a pseudogene. The CDR3 is made up of 15 amino acids. The CDR3 spells CASSHAIYSNQPQHF. The CDR3, as DNA: TGCGCCAGCAGCCACGCCATTTATAGCAATCAGCCCCAGCATTTT.

The chain couples TRBV14 to TRBJ1-2; possible D gene TRBD1, 6 bases. V lost 4 bases and J lost 4, with 13 bases in between. The CDR3 totals 14 residues. Looked up from germline, CDR1 is SGHDN and CDR2 is FVKESK. This CDR3 is CASSPRGDGYGYTF. The CDR3 DNA sequence: TGTGCCAGCAGCCCCAGGGGAGACGGCTATGGCTACACCTTC.

V is TRBV11-1 and J is TRBJ2-2; D might be TRBD1 (5 bases). V dropped 6 bases and J dropped 3 bases, with 11 bases sitting between them. CDR3 length equals 14 residues. Germline V lookup: CDR1 SGHAT, CDR2 FQDESV (reference sequence). Here the CDR3 DNA reads TGTGCCAGCAGGTGGCAGGGTGACACCGGGGAGCTGTTTTTT. Amino acids: CASRWQGDTGELFF.

This clone came up a few times. This chain uses TRBV29-1 with TRBJ2-2; perhaps TRBD1 as D (7 bases). Trimming removed 8 bases at V and 5 bases at J, with 15 bases between. From germline, CDR1 is SQVTM and CDR2 ANQGSEA. There are 13 residues in the CDR3. CDR3 sequence (DNA): TGCAGCACTACAGGGGACTCAACCGGGGAGCTGTTTTTT. Protein: CSTTGDSTGELFF.

The rearrangement joins TRBV7-1 to TRBJ2-7; maybe TRBD1 (5 bases). TRBV7-1 is filed as an ORF, its function uncertain. Trimming took 4 bases from V and 3 from J, leaving 13 bases between them. The CDR3 is 14 amino acids. CDR3 in DNA: TGTGCCAGCAGCTTAGATAGGGGTCGCTACGAGCAGTACTTC. Translated: CASSLDRGRYEQYF.

This clone was observed a single time. The chain is built from TRBV7-7 and TRBJ2-3; 9 bases align to TRBD2. Trimming cost V 6 bases and J 2 bases; bases outside gene matches: 6. The germline V gene encodes CDR1 SSHAT and CDR2 FNYEAQ (reference sequence). The CDR3 loop spans 15 amino acids. CDR3 loop: CASRETSGITDTQYF. Here the CDR3 DNA reads TGTGCCAGCAGAGAGACTAGCGGAATCACAGATACGCAGTATTTT.

The chain combines TRBV28 with TRBJ1-2, with D possibly TRBD1 on 5 matching bases. V was trimmed by 9 bases and J by 8 bases, leaving 19 bases between them. Germline CDR1 MDHEN, CDR2 SYDVKM. The CDR3 runs 13 residues. CDR3 region: CASLSGGVRGYTF. The CDR3 DNA follows: TGTGCCAGTCTTTCTGGGGGGGTACGGGGCTACACCTTC.

J is TRBJ2-7 and V is TRBV5-1, with TRBD1 identical over 10 bases. J gave up 5 bases and V 2 bases, and 4 bases lay outside the gene matches. This CDR3 region has 14 residues. Germline V gene lookup returns CDR1 SGHRS and CDR2 YFSETQ. CDR3: CASSFGQGENEQYF. CDR3 DNA sequence: TGCGCCAGCAGCTTCGGACAGGGGGAAAACGAGCAGTACTTC.

The rearrangement links TRBV6-8 to TRBJ2-3, with D tentatively TRBD2 (6 bases). V gave up 6 bases and J gave up 2 bases, with 15 bases separating them. This CDR3 is built from 15 residues. The germline CDR1 and CDR2 sequences are MNHGY and SAAAGT. The CDR3 region is CASSSTSYPTDTQYF. The CDR3 nucleotides are TGTGCCAGCAGCAGTACTAGCTATCCCACAGATACGCAGTATTTT.

The chain links TRBV19 to TRBJ1-2; tentatively, D is TRBD1 (5 bases). Trimming removed 3 bases from V and 2 bases from J, with 7 bases in between. CDR1 LNHDA and CDR2 SQIVND come from the germline V gene (reference sequence). This CDR3 has 13 amino acids. DNA of the CDR3: TGTGCCAGTAGTATCCGGGGGAACTATGGCTACACCTTC. This gives the protein CASSIRGNYGYTF.

The rearrangement uses TRBV19 and TRBJ2-6, with D unclear. This CDR3 is 15 amino acids long. The V and J ends lost 3 bases and 0 bases respectively, with 6 bases between them. The V gene's germline CDR1 is LNHDA and CDR2 SQIVND (reference sequence). CDR3 sequence (DNA): TGTGCCAGTAGTATCGAGGTCTCTGGGGCCAACGTCCTGACTTTC. Translated: CASSIEVSGANVLTF.

This clone was observed a handful of times. This chain joins TRBV15 and TRBJ2-2; 10 bases agree with TRBD2. With V trimmed by 1 base and J by 7 bases, 6 bases remained unmatched. Germline V gene sequence: CDR1 LNHNV, CDR2 YYDKDF (reference sequence). The CDR3 spans 16 residues. The CDR3 DNA reads TGTGCCACCAGCAGAGGTGGGACTAGCGATTTCGGGGAGCTGTTTTTT. It yields the protein CATSRGGTSDFGELFF. The full variable domain, in which reference TRBV15 and TRBJ2-2 provide the parts outside the CDR3, is DAMVIQNPRYQVTQFGKPVTLSCSQTLNHNVMYWYQQKSSQAPKLLFHYYDKDFNNEADTPDNFQSRRPNTSFCFLDIRSPGLGDTAMYLCATSRGGTSDFGELFFGEGSRLTVL.

Only a few counts were recorded for this clone. The genes are TRBV11-3 and TRBJ1-2; tentative D call: TRBD1 (6 bases). The V end was cut by 6 bases, the J end by 0 bases, with 11 bases between. Germline CDR1 reads SGHNT; CDR2 reads YENEEA. This CDR3 is built from 14 residues. The CDR3 spells CASSFGTSNYGYTF. The CDR3 DNA follows: TGTGCCAGCAGTTTTGGGACATCTAACTATGGCTACACCTTC. The full variable domain, its missing parts supplied by reference TRBV11-3 and TRBJ1-2, is EAGVVQSPRYKIIEKKQPVAFWCNPISGHNTLYWYLQNLGQGPELLIRYENEEAVDDSQLPKDRFSAERLKGVDSTLKIQPAELGDSAVYLCASSFGTSNYGYTFGSGTRLTVV.

V usage is TRBV19 and J usage is TRBJ1-5, with D tentatively TRBD1 (5 bases). The ends were cut back, 5 bases at V and 12 bases at J, with 14 bases in the middle. The CDR3 consists of 12 residues. Germline V gives CDR1 LNHDA, CDR2 SQIVND (reference sequence). The CDR3 is CASSEAGWIQHF. The CDR3 DNA is TGTGCCAGTAGTGAGGCAGGGTGGATCCAGCATTTT.

This rearrangement joins TRBV5-1 to TRBJ1-6, with D possibly TRBD1 on 5 matching bases. The CDR3 runs to 14 residues. V lost 0 bases to trimming and J lost 6 bases, with 7 bases between them. From germline, CDR1 is SGHRS and CDR2 YFSETQ. CDR3 DNA: TGCGCCAGCAGCTTGGCAGGGACTAATTCACCCCTCCACTTT. Its translation is CASSLAGTNSPLHF.

This clone was seen just once. The V and J genes are TRBV6-8 and TRBJ2-3; 9 bases match TRBD2. This CDR3 is 15 amino acids long. The ends lost 7 bases at V and 0 bases at J; junction bases unmatched: 5. Germline CDR1 and CDR2: MNHGY and SAAAGT. The CDR3 region has the DNA TGTGCCAGCACCCCTGGACTAGCGAGCACAGATACGCAGTATTTT. It yields the protein CASTPGLASTDTQYF.

This clone was counted only a few times. This rearrangement joins TRBV7-7 to TRBJ2-2; no definite D call. CDR1 SSHAT and CDR2 FNYEAQ come from the germline V gene (reference sequence). The germline V and J ends were trimmed by 5 bases and 0 bases, with 16 bases remaining between them. This CDR3 has 17 amino acids. CDR3 amino acids: CASSQVYDRANTGELFF. As DNA, the CDR3 is TGTGCCAGCAGCCAAGTCTATGACCGGGCGAACACCGGGGAGCTGTTTTTT.

This clone is a singleton in its sample. This chain links TRBV11-3 with TRBJ2-2; weak D call: TRBD1 (5 bases). This CDR3 has 16 amino acids. Germline V CDR1 and CDR2: SGHNT, YENEEA. Trimming cost V 0 bases and J 2 bases, with 10 bases left between them. The DNA for the CDR3 is TGTGCCAGCAGCTTAGACTCTGGGGCCAACACCGGGGAGCTGTTTTTT. It yields the protein CASSLDSGANTGELFF.

The chain employs TRBV15 and TRBJ2-7, with D tentatively TRBD2 (5 bases). The CDR3 has 14 residues. The ends were cut back, 1 base at V and 6 bases at J, with 13 bases in the middle. From germline, CDR1 is LNHNV and CDR2 YYDKDF (reference sequence). CDR3 in DNA: TGTGCCACCAGCAGAGTCATCGGGGTCTTCGAGCAGTACTTC. This translates into CATSRVIGVFEQYF. The variable domain in full, completed from reference TRBV15 and TRBJ2-7, reads DAMVIQNPRYQVTQFGKPVTLSCSQTLNHNVMYWYQQKSSQAPKLLFHYYDKDFNNEADTPDNFQSRRPNTSFCFLDIRSPGLGDTAMYLCATSRVIGVFEQYFGPGTRLTVT.

This clone was recorded only once. The J gene is TRBJ2-3, the V gene TRBV19; D is undetermined. CDR1 is LNHDA, CDR2 SQIVND, per germline (reference sequence). This CDR3 comprises 14 residues. Between the trimmed V and J ends, which lost 5 bases and 1 base, there was a span of 10 bases. The CDR3 coding sequence is TGTGCCAGTAGTGGGTTGATGGGCACAGATACGCAGTATTTT. It encodes CASSGLMGTDTQYF.

The V call is TRBV5-1, the J call TRBJ1-1; D is undetermined. This CDR3 has 14 amino acids. V was clipped by 2 bases and J by 1 base, with 9 bases between them. The germline gives CDR1 SGHRS, CDR2 YFSETQ. The CDR3 nucleotides read TGCGCCAGCAGCTTCGGGGATACGAACACTGAAGCTTTCTTT. It codes for CASSFGDTNTEAFF.

This clone occurred a few times. The J gene is TRBJ2-5, the V gene TRBV19; tentatively, D is TRBD1 (5 bases). The CDR3 loop spans 13 amino acids. Trimming removed 11 bases at V and 1 base at J, with 14 bases between. Germline CDR1 and CDR2: LNHDA and SQIVND (reference sequence). This CDR3 is CASGPQGQETQYF. The CDR3 DNA sequence: TGTGCCTCCGGCCCCCAGGGCCAAGAGACCCAGTACTTC.

The CDR3 region has the DNA TGTGCCAGAAGCCCAAGGACTAGCGGGAGGGCCTGGTCCGGGGAGCTGTTTTTT. It specifies CARSPRTSGRAWSGELFF. The chain couples TRBV7-6 to TRBJ2-2; 15 positions agree with TRBD2. V gave up 9 bases and J gave up 6 bases; unmatched junction bases: 14. The CDR3 length is 18 residues. CDR1 and CDR2 (germline): SGHVS, FNYEAQ. Drawing the rest from reference TRBV7-6 and TRBJ2-2, the complete variable domain is GAGVSQSPRYKVTKRGQDVALRCDPISGHVSLYWYRQALGQGPEFLTYFNYEAQQDKSGLPNDRFSAERPEGSISTLTIQRTEQRDSAMYRCARSPRTSGRAWSGELFFGEGSRLTVL.